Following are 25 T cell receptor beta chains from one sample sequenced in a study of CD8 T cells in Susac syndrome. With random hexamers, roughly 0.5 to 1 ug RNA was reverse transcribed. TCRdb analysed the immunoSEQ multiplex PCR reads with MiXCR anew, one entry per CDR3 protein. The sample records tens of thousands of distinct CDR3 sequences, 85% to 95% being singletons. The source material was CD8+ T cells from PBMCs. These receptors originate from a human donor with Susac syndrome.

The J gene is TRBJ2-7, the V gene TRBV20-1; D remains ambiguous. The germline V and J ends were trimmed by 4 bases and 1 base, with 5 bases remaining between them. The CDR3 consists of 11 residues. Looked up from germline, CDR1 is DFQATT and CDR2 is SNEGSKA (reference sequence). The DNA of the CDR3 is TGCAGTGCTATATATTCCTACGAGCAGTACTTC. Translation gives CSAIYSYEQYF.

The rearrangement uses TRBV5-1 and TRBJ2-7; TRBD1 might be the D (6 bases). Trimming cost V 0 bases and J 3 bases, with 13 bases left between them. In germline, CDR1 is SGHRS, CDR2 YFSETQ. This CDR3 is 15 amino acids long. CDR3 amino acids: CASSLAGTKGYEQYF. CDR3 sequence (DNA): TGCGCCAGCAGCTTGGCCGGGACAAAGGGCTACGAGCAGTACTTC. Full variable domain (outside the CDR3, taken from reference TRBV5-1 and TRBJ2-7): KAGVTQTPRYLIKTRGQQVTLSCSPISGHRSVSWYQQTPGQGLQFLFEYFSETQRNKGNFPGRFSGRQFSNSRSEMNVSTLELGDSALYLCASSLAGTKGYEQYFGPGTRLTVT.

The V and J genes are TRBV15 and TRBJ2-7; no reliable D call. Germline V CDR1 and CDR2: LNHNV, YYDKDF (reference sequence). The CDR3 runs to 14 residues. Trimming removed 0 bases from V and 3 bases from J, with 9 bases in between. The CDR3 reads CATSRDRDDYEQYF. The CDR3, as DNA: TGTGCCACCAGCAGAGATAGAGATGACTACGAGCAGTACTTC.

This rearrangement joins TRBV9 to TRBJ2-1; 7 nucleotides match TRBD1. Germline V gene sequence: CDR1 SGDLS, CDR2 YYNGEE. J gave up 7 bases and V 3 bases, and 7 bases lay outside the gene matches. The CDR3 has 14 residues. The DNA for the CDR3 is TGTGCCAGCAGCGGCCGGACAGGAAGAAATGAGCAGTTCTTC. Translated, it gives CASSGRTGRNEQFF. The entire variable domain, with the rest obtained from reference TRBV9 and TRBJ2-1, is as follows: DSGVTQTPKHLITATGQRVTLRCSPRSGDLSVYWYQQSLDQGLQFLIQYYNGEERAKGNILERFSAQQFPDLHSELNLSSLELGDSALYFCASSGRTGRNEQFFGPGTRLTVL.

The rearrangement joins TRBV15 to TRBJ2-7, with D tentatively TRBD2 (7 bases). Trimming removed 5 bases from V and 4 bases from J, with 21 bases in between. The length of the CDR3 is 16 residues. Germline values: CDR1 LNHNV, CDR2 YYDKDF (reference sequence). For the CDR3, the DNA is TGTGCCACCAGCGTATATCTAGCGGCAGGGGATTACGAGCAGTACTTC. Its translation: CATSVYLAAGDYEQYF.

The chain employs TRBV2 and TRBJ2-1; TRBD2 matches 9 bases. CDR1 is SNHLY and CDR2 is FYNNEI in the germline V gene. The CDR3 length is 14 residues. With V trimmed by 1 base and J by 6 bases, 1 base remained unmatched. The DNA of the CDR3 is TGTGCCAGCAGTGAAGATAGCGGGAGCAATGAGCAGTTCTTC. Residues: CASSEDSGSNEQFF.

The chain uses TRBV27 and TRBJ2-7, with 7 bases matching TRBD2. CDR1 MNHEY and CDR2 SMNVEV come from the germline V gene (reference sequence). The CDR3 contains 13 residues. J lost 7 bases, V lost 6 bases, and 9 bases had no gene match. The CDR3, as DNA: TGTGCCAGCAGCCGAATAGGGGAGGGAGAGCAGTACTTC. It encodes CASSRIGEGEQYF.

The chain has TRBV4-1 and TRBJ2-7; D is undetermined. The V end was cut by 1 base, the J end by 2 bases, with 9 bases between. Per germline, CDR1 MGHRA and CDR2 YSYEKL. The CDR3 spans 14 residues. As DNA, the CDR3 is TGCGCCAGCAGCCAAGTTGTCAATACCTACGAGCAGTACTTC. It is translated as CASSQVVNTYEQYF.

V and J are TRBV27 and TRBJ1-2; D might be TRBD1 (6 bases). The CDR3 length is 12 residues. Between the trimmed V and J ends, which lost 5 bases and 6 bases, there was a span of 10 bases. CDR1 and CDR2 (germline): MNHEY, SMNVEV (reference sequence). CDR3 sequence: CASSTSGDGYTF. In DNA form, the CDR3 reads TGTGCCAGCAGTACGTCAGGGGATGGCTACACCTTC.

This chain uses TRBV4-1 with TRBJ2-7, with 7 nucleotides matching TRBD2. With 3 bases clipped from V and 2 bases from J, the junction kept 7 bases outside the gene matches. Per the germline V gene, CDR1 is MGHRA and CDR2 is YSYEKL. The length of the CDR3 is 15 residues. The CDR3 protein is CASSHTSEPTYEQYF. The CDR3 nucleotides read TGCGCCAGCAGCCATACTAGCGAGCCTACCTACGAGCAGTACTTC.

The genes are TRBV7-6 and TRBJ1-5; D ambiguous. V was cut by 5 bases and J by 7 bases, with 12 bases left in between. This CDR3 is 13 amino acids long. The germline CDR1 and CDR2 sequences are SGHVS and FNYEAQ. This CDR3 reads CASSPALGQPQHF. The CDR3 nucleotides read TGTGCCAGCAGCCCCGCCTTGGGGCAGCCCCAGCATTTT.

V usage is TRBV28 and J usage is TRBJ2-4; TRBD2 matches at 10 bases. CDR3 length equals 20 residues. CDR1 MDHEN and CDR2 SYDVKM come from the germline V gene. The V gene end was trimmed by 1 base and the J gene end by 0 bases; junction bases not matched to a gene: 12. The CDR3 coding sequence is TGTGCCAGCAGTTTATTCCCCGGACTAGCGGAGGGTCTAGCCAAAAACATTCAGTACTTC. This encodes CASSLFPGLAEGLAKNIQYF.

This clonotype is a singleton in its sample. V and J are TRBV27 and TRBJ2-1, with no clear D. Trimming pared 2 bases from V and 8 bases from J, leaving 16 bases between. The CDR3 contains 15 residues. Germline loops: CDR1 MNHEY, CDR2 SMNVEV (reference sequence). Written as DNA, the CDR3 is TGTGCCAGCAGTTTACAACAGAACCAAAGAGATGAGCAGTTCTTC. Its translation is CASSLQQNQRDEQFF.

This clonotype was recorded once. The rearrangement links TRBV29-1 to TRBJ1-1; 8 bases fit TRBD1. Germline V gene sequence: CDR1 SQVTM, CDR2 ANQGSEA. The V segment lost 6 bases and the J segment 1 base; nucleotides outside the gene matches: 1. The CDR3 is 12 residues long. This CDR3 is CSVGTGNTEAFF. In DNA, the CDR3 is TGCAGCGTGGGGACAGGGAACACTGAAGCTTTCTTT.

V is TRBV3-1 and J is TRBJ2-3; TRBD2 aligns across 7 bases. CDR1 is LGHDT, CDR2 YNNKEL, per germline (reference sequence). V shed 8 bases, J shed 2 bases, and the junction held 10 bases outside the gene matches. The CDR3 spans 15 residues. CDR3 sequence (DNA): TGTGCCAGCTTAGCTAGCGGAGGCGACACAGATACGCAGTATTTT. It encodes CASLASGGDTDTQYF.

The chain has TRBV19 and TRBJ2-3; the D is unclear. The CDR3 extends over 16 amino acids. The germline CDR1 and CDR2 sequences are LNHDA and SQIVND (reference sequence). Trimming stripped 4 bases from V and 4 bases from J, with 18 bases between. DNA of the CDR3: TGTGCCAGTAGTAGGCAGGCCCACTCCGGAGCAGATACGCAGTATTTT. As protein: CASSRQAHSGADTQYF.

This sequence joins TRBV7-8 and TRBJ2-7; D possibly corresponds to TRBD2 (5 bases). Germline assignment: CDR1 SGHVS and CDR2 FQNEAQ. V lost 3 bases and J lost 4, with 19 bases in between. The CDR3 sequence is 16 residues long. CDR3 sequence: CASSFPGGGTKYEQYF. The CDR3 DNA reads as TGTGCCAGCAGCTTTCCGGGCGGAGGAACTAAGTACGAGCAGTACTTC.

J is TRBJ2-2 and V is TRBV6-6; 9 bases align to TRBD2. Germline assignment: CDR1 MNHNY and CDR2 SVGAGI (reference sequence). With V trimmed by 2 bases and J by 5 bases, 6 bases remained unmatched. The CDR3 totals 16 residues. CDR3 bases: TGTGCCAGCAGTTACCGGCACCTAGCGGGGACCGGGGAGCTGTTTTTT. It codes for CASSYRHLAGTGELFF.

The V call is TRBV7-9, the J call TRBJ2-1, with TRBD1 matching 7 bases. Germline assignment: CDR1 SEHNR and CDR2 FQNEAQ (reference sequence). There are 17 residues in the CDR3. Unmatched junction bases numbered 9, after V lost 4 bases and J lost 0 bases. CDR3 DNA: TGTGCCAGCAGCTGGATTCCGGGGACAGTCTCCTACAATGAGCAGTTCTTC. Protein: CASSWIPGTVSYNEQFF.

CDR3 DNA: TGTGCCTGGAGGGCTAGCGCGAATGATTACGAGCAGTACTTC. As protein: CAWRASANDYEQYF. The V and J genes are TRBV30 and TRBJ2-7; TRBD2 is a possible D gene (6 bases). The V gene's germline CDR1 is GTSNPN and CDR2 SVGIG (reference sequence). The CDR3 sequence is 14 residues long. Trimming left V 3 bases short and J 4 bases short, with 16 bases between.

The CDR3 loop is CASSLLLTDTQYF. CDR3 DNA sequence: TGTGCCAGCAGCCTCCTTCTCACAGATACGCAGTATTTT. The rearrangement links TRBV7-3 to TRBJ2-3; D gene unclear. The CDR3 contains 13 residues. Germline assignment: CDR1 SGHTA and CDR2 FQGTGA. V was trimmed by 5 bases and J by 2 bases, leaving 8 bases between them.

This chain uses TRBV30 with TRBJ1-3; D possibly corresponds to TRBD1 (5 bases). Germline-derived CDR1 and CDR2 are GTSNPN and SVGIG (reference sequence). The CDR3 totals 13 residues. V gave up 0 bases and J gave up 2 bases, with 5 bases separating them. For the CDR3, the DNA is TGTGCCTGGAGTGTGGGGGCTGGAAACACCATATATTTT. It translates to CAWSVGAGNTIYF.

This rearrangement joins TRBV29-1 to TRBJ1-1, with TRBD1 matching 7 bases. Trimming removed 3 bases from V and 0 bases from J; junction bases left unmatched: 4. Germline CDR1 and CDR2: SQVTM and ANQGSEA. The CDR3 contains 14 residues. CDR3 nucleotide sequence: TGCAGCGTTGAGGGACAGAGTTTGAACACTGAAGCTTTCTTT. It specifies CSVEGQSLNTEAFF.

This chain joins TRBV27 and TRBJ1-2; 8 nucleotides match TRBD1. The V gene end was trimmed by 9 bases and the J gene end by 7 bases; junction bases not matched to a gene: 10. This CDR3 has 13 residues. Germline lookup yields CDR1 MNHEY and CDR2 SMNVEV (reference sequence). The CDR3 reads CASLGQGASGYTF. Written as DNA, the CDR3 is TGTGCCAGTCTCGGCCAGGGGGCGAGTGGCTACACCTTC.

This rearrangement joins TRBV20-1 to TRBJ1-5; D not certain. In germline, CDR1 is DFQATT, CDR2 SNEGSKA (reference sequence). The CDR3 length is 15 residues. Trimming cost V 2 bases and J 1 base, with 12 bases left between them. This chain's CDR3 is CSARRPGGSNQPQHF. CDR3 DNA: TGCAGTGCTAGACGACCGGGCGGGAGCAATCAGCCCCAGCATTTT.